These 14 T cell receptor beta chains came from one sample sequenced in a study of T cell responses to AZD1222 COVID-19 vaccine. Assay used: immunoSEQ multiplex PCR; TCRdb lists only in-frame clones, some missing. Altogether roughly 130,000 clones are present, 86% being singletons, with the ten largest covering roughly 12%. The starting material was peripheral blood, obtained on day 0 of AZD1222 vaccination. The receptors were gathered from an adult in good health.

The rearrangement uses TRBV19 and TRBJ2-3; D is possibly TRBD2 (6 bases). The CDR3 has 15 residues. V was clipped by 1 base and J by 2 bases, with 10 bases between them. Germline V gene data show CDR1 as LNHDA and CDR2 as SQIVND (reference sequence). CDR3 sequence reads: CASSIVGRITDTQYF. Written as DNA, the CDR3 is TGTGCCAGTAGTATAGTAGGGAGGATCACAGATACGCAGTATTTT.

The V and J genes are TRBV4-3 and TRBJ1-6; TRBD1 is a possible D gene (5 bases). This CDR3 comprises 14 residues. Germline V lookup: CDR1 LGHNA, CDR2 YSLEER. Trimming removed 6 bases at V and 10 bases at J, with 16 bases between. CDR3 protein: CASRPREGGSPLHF. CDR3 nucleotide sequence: TGCGCCAGCAGACCCAGGGAGGGAGGCTCACCCCTCCACTTT.

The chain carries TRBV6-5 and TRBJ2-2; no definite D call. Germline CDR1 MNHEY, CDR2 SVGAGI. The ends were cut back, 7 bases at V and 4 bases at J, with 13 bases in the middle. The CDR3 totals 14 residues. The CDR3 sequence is CASNAWMVTGELFF. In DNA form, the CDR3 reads TGTGCCAGCAATGCCTGGATGGTCACCGGGGAGCTGTTTTTT.

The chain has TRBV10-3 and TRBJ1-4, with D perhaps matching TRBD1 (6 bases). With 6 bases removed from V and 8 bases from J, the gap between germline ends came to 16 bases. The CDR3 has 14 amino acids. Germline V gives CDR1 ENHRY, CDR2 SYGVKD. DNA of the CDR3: TGTGCCATCAGAAGGGGGTTAGGCGGAGAAAAACTGTTTTTT. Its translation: CAIRRGLGGEKLFF.

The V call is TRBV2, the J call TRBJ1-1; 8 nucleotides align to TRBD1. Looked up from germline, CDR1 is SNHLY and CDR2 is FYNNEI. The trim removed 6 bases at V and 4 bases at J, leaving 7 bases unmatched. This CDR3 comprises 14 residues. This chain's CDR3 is CASRDREGGTEAFF. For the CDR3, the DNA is TGTGCCAGCAGGGACAGGGAAGGGGGCACTGAAGCTTTCTTT.

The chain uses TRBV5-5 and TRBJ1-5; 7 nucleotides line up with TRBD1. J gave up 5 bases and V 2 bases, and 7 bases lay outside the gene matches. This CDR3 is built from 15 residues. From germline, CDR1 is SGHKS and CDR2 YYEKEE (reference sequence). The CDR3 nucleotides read TGTGCCAGCAGCTTTTCGGACAGGACTTATCAGCCCCAGCATTTT. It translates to CASSFSDRTYQPQHF. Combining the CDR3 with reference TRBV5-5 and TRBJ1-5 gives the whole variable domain DAGVTQSPTHLIKTRGQQVTLRCSPISGHKSVSWYQQVLGQGPQFIFQYYEKEERGRGNFPDRFSARQFPNYSSELNVNALLLGDSALYLCASSFSDRTYQPQHFGDGTRLSIL.

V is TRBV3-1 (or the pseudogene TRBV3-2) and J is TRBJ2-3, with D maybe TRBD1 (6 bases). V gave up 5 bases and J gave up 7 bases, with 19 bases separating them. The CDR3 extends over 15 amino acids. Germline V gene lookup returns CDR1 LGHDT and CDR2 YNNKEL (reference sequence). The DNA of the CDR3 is TGTGCCAGCAGCGAACTCGGGACACTTAGTCATACGCAGTATTTT. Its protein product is CASSELGTLSHTQYF.

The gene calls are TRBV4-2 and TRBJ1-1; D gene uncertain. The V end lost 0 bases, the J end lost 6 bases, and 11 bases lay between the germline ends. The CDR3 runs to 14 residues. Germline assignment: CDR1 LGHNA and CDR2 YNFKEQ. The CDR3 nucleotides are TGTGCCAGCAGCCAAGAAGGCGGGTCGCCTGAAGCTTTCTTT. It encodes CASSQEGGSPEAFF.

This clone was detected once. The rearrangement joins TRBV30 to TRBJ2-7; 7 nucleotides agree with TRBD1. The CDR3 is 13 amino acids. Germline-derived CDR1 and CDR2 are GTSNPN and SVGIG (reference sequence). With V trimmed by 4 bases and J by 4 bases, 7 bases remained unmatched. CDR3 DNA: TGTGCCTGGAAACCGGGACAGCTGTACGAGCAGTACTTC. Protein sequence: CAWKPGQLYEQYF.

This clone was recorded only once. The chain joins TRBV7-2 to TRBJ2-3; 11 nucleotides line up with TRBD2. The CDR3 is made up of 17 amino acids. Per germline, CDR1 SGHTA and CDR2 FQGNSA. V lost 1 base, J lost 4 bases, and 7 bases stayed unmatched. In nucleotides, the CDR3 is TGTGCCAGCAGCTTAGGAATAGCGGGGGGGCTCGCAGATACGCAGTATTTT. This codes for CASSLGIAGGLADTQYF.

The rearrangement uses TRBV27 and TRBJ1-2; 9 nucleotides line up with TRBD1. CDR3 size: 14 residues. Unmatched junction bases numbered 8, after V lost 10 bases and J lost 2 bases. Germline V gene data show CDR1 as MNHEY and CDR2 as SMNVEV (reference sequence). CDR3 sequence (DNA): TGTGCCACCCGGCCCGGGACAGGGAACTATGGCTACACCTTC. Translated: CATRPGTGNYGYTF.

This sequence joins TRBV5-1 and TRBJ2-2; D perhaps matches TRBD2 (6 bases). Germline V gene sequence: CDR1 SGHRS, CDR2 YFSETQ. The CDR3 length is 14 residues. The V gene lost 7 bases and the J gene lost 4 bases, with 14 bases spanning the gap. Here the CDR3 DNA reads TGCGCCAGCGCCTCACTCGGGAGCACCGGGGAGCTGTTTTTT. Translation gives CASASLGSTGELFF. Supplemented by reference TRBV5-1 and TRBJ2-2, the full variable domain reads KAGVTQTPRYLIKTRGQQVTLSCSPISGHRSVSWYQQTPGQGLQFLFEYFSETQRNKGNFPGRFSGRQFSNSRSEMNVSTLELGDSALYLCASASLGSTGELFFGEGSRLTVL.

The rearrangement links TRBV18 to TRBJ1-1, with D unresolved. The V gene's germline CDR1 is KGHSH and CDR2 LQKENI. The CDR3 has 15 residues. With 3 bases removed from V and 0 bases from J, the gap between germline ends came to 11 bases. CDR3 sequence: CASSPPRSLNTEAFF. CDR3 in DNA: TGTGCCAGCTCACCGCCGCGGAGTTTGAACACTGAAGCTTTCTTT.

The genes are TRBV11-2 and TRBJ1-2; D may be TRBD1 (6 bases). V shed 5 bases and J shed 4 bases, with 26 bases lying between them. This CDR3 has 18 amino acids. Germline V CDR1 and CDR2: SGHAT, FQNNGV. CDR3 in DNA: TGTGCCAGCAGCGGACTAAAAAGTGGGCAGGGGTTTGGCTATGGCTACACCTTC. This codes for CASSGLKSGQGFGYGYTF.